Given below is one TCR beta chain in context. Its antigen has not been determined. The record has no base qualities; no much larger clone is one base away. Each collaborating institution followed its own protocols to collect whole blood in K2EDTA tubes. For TCRbeta analysis, collaborator samples were shipped as frozen whole blood, as isolated PBMCs, or as DNA extracted from either sample type. This sample is drawn from a study of blood T cell repertoires in COVID-19 (dated by TCRdb to about 2020). Broadly, across the study: Samples covering the acute and convalescent phases of COVID-19 were provided by collaborators in the United States, Italy and Spain. HLA class I and class II types, where available, came from metadata supplied by the sample provider rather than from assay-based typing. Deeply sampled blood TCRbeta repertoires from subjects exposed to, actively infected with, or recovered from COVID-19 were included in the dataset. The prospective study material was composed of cDNA or gDNA derived from T cells, B-cell-depleted T cells, or PBMCs. A freely available public database, intended as a resource for researchers studying the immune response to SARS-CoV-2, is where the repertoires were released. A de-identified subject ID, COVID-19 status, age in years and sex were almost always included in the sample metadata. Samples came from the ongoing ImmuneRACE study (first 160 participants) plus 1,254 subjects from 6 global collaborators.

CDR1 and CDR2, per the germline V gene, are LGHNA and YSLEER. The CDR3 runs 16 amino acids, cysteine and phenylalanine included. Here the CDR3 DNA is all that survives: 48 bases in frame from base 1. Ends trimmed: V by 0 bases, J by 7 bases; bases unmatched to a gene: 8. The full study reports these points: How much clinical and demographic metadata was included differed by source and by participant, and the metadata was provided uncurated.

TCRbeta CDR3 regions were amplified from genomic DNA using the immunoSEQ Assay, a bias-controlled multiplex PCR. Processing in the source paper ran as follows. The number of nucleated cells in each sample was estimated by amplification of reference gene primers within the assay. Sequence reads were collapsed and filtered to measure the absolute abundance of every unique TCRbeta CDR3 rearrangement. For each sample, productive Simpson clonality was calculated by taking the square root of Simpson's diversity index across productive rearrangements. The clones in this table, taken by TCRdb from immuneACCESS, are in-frame only. Not every clone is retained; where verified, under half of the shortfall comes from an unresolved V gene, and the cause of the rest is unknown. V, J and clone size were drawn from that table, and D and trimming were deduced from the DNA. The sample has around 300,000 clones on record, 70% to 90% of them singletons. In total, the top ten clones hold 2.5% to 3% of the sample.

Specimen: peripheral blood. This receptor was taken from a woman between 25 and 40 years old with active or convalescent COVID-19. The chain uses TRBV4-3 and TRBJ2-1; TRBD1 aligns with 8 central bases. CDR3 loop: CASSQDPGTGSNEQFF. The DNA reads as follows: TGCGCCAGCAGCCAAGATCCGGGGACAGGATCGAATGAGCAGTTCTTC.